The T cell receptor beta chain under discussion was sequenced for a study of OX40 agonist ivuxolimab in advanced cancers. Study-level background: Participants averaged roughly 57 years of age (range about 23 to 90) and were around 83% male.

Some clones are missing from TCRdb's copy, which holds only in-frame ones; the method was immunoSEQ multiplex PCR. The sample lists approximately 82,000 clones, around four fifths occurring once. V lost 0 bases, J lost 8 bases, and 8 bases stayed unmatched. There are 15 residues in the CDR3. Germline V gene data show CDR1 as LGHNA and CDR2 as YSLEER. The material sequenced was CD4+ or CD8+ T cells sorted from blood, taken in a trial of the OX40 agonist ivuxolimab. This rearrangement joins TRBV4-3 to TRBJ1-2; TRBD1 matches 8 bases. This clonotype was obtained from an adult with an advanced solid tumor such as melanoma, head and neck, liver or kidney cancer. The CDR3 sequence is CASSQDYQGTGGYTF. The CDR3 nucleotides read TGCGCCAGCAGCCAAGATTATCAGGGGACAGGAGGCTACACCTTC.